Included here is one T cell receptor (beta chain) sequence, with context. The data belong to a study of blood T cell repertoires in COVID-19. Study-wide background: The United States, Italy and Spain provided the acute and convalescent COVID-19 samples. Sources were T cells, B-cell-depleted T cells, or PBMCs; the material itself was cDNA or gDNA.

Exposed volunteers were people who met a COVID-19 case within 2 weeks before study entry. Trimming took 6 bases from V and 0 from J; bases not matched to a gene: 6. The germline CDR1 and CDR2 sequences are LNHDA and SQIVND (reference sequence). The CDR3 extends over 17 amino acids. Methods used by the authors: Reference gene primer amplification yielded estimated nucleated cell counts. TCRdb's table, derived via immunoSEQ multiplex PCR, lists solely in-frame clones and lacks some. The DNA was the basis for D and trimming; V, J and clone size are from that table. The data show around 150,000 clones, roughly 83% seen once.

The genes are TRBV19 and TRBJ1-6, with 9 positions matching TRBD1. Material for sequencing was PBMCs or T cells enriched from blood (not recorded which). The receptor comes from a man aged 65 to 79 who had been exposed to COVID-19. CDR3 nucleotides: TGTGCCAGTAGCACAGGACAGGGGAGCTCCTATAATTCACCCCTCCACTTT. This translates into CASSTGQGSSYNSPLHF.